The T cell receptor (beta chain) described here comes from a study of T cells in Graves' hyperthyroidism and ophthalmopathy. General observations from the study: The model anticipated ophthalmopathy a median about 7 months pre-onset.

RNA transcripts provided the source from which TCR beta CDR3 regions were amplified. HTBI primers were used for first-round RT-PCR of the TCR CDR3. TCRdb redid the calling of the multiplex PCR reads with MiXCR, one entry per CDR3 protein. Among approximately 400,000 distinct CDR3 sequences, roughly an eighth were seen once, and the ten largest hold approximately 29%. Exclusion criteria comprised uncontrolled infection, other autoimmune disease, pregnancy or lactation. Looked up from germline, CDR1 is SGHNT and CDR2 is YYREEE (reference sequence). V lost 0 bases and J 5 bases, leaving 17 bases between the germline ends. This CDR3 has 16 residues. A few counts support this clonotype. Its antigen is currently unknown.

J is TRBJ1-1 and V is TRBV5-4; no definite D call. The sequence was collected from a man aged 50 to 59 with Graves' ophthalmopathy. The sample taken for sequencing was blood. The DNA of the CDR3 is TGTGCCAGCAGCTTGGCGACACAATTTCCCAGGACTGAAGCTTTCTTT. Amino acids: CASSLATQFPRTEAFF.